This T cell receptor (beta chain) was obtained from a study of PD-1 blockade in classical Hodgkin lymphoma (TCRdb year 2020). With regard to the full study: Nivolumab dosing was 3 mg/kg intravenously every 2 weeks, continuing until either disease progression or unacceptable toxicity. To define a peripheral blood immune signature of response to PD-1 blockade in classical Hodgkin lymphoma, the study combined TCR beta sequencing with CyTOF. What the research found in general, with its limitations: By C4D1, a significant rise was seen in CD4+ TCR diversity but not in CD8+ TCR diversity (p=0.0027 vs p=0.16), and the rise was most apparent among complete responders (p=0.02). Baseline diversity similar to that of newly diagnosed patients was observed in trial patients achieving complete response, whereas significantly lower diversity was observed in partial responders and progressors. Baseline TCR diversity was reported to be lower in newly diagnosed patients than in healthy donors and to be lower still in relapsed/refractory patients. The study covered only a single clinical trial cohort, and the causes of the repertoire differences, possibly disease activity or prior therapy, were still not defined. Lower diversity was observed in patients in whom nivolumab was started less than 1 year after ASCT, and these patients were excluded from later analyses so that confounding by immune reconstitution would be avoided.

Taken with the paper, the label for time point translates to: cycle 4 day 1 (C4D1), after less than 7 weeks of nivolumab. Every trial patient had relapsed after autologous stem cell transplantation, and cohorts A, B and C differed in prior brentuximab vedotin exposure. The trial cohort included 45 to 65 patients with relapsed/refractory classical Hodgkin lymphoma, and each patient had a best overall response of complete response, partial response or progressive disease. Trial patients were treated with single-agent nivolumab in the multi-cohort phase II CheckMate 205 trial. An independent review committee assessed best overall response by applying the 2007 International Working Group response criteria. Trial PBMCs were collected just before the start of nivolumab (C1D1) and during therapy at cycle 2 day 1 and cycle 4 day 1. After peripheral blood was drawn into 8 mL Vacutainer Cell Preparation Tubes, PBMCs were isolated by centrifugation and then cryopreserved.

The Qiagen DNeasy kit was used to extract genomic DNA from unsorted PBMCs and from the negatively selected CD4+ and CD8+ fractions. Amplification of TCR beta CDR3 regions was done by immunoSEQ multiplex PCR with primers that anneal to V and J segments. A synthetic immune receptor repertoire was used to minimize amplification bias, and remaining bias was computationally removed after sequencing. The authors' analysis ran thus. Custom Python scripts were used to quantify repertoire diversity as the Shannon entropy index. Unsorted, CD4+ and CD8+ repertoires were analyzed separately, except for combined analyses in which CD4+ and CD8+ sequences were merged in silico. Clonal expansion was defined as at least a 2-fold frequency increase after treatment relative to C1D1, with a pseudocount of 0.5 for undetected baseline clones. Singleton clones were defined as clones with 0 or 1 copy at C1D1, and non-singleton clones were defined as clones with 2 or more copies. Clones expanded in unsorted samples were labelled as CD4+, CD8+ or unknown by matching protein sequences in sorted samples from the same patient. Wilcoxon tests were applied to paired samples to test diversity changes from C1D1 to C4D1. Not all clones reach the TCRdb copy of this immuneACCESS table, which keeps in-frame sequences only. Checked studies attribute under half of the gap to unresolved V genes and leave the rest unexplained. The V and J calls and the clone size are those of that table, but D and trimming were determined from the DNA. This sample is represented by around 50,000 clones; 65% to 80% of them were singletons. About 12% of the sample lies in the top ten.

On this clone itself: Its cognate antigen has yet to be identified. Base qualities are not provided; no much larger clone lies one nucleotide away.

The CDR3 sequence holds 14 residues, the cysteine and phenylalanine included. The CDR3 DNA has 42 bases and is translated from base 1. Trimmed from V: 4 bases; trimmed from J: 1 base; junction bases lacking a gene match: 0. CDR1 WNHNN and CDR2 SYGVQD were looked up in the germline V gene (reference sequence). Sample: peripheral blood mononuclear cells (PBMCs), taken before the fourth cycle of nivolumab. This receptor chain uses TRBV10-1 and TRBJ2-2; TRBD1 agrees with 7 junctional bases. This sequence was found in a human donor with classical Hodgkin lymphoma. The CDR3: CASSGDRNTGELFF. The sequenced DNA: TGCGCCAGCAGTGGGGACAGGAACACCGGGGAGCTGTTTTTT.